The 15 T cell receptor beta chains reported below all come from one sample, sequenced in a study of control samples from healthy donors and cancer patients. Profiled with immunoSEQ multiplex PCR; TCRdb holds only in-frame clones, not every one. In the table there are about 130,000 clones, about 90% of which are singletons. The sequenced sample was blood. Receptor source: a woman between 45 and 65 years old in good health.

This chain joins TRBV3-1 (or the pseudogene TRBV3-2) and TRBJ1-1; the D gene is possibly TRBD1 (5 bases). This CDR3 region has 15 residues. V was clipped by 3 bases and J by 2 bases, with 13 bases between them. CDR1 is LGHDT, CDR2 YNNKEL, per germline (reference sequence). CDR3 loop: CASSHLSGTNTEAFF. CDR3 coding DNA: TGTGCCAGCAGCCACCTTTCCGGGACTAACACTGAAGCTTTCTTT.

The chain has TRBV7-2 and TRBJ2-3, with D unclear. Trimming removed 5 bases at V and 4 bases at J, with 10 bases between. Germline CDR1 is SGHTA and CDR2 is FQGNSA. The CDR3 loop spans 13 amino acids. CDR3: CASSHERPDTQYF. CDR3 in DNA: TGTGCCAGCAGCCATGAGAGGCCAGATACGCAGTATTTT. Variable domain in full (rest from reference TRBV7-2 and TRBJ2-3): GAGVSQSPSNKVTEKGKDVELRCDPISGHTALYWYRQSLGQGLEFLIYFQGNSAPDKSGLPSDRFSAERTGGSVSTLTIQRTQQEDSAVYLCASSHERPDTQYFGPGTRLTVL.

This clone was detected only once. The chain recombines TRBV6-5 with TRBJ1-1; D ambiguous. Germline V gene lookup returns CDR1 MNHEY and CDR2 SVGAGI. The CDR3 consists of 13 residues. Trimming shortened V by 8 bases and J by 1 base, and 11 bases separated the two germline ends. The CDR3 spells CASGQLGNTEAFF. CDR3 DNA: TGTGCCAGCGGGCAGCTAGGGAACACTGAAGCTTTCTTT.

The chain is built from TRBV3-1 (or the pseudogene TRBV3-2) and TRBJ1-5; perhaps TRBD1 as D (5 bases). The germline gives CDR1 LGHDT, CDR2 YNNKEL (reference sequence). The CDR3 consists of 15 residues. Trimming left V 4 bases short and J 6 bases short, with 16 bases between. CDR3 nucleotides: TGTGCCAGCAGCCCCGATCCAGGGCCCCTTCAGCCCCAGCATTTT. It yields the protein CASSPDPGPLQPQHF.

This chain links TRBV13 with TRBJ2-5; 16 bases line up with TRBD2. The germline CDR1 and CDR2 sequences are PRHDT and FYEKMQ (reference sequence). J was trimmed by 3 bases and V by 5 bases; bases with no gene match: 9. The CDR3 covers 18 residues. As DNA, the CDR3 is TGTGCCAGCAGCCGGGGGACTAGCGGGAGGGTGGGGAAAGAGACCCAGTACTTC. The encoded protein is CASSRGTSGRVGKETQYF.

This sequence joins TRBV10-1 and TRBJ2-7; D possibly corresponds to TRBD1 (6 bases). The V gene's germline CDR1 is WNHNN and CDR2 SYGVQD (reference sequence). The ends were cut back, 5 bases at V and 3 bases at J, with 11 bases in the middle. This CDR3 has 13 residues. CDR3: CASSTRGIYEQYF. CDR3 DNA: TGCGCCAGCAGTACCAGGGGCATCTACGAGCAGTACTTC.

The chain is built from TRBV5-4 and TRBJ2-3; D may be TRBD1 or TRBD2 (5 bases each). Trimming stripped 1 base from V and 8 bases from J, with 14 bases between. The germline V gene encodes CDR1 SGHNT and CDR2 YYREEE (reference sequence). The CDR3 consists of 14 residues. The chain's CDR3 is CASSLPGPPVTQYF. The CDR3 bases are TGTGCCAGCAGCTTGCCGGGACCCCCGGTTACGCAGTATTTT.

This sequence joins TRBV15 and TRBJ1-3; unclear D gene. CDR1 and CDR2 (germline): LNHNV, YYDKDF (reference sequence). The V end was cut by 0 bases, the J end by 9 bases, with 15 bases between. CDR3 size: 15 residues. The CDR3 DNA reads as TGTGCCACCAGCAGAGATCAAACCGCCGGCGGCACCATATATTTT. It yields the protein CATSRDQTAGGTIYF.

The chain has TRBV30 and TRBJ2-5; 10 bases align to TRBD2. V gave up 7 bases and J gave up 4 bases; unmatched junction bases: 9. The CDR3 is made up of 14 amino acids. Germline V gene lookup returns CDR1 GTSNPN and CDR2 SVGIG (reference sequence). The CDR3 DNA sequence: TGTGCCTTGAAAGCGGGAGGGGCAATAGAGACCCAGTACTTC. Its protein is CALKAGGAIETQYF.

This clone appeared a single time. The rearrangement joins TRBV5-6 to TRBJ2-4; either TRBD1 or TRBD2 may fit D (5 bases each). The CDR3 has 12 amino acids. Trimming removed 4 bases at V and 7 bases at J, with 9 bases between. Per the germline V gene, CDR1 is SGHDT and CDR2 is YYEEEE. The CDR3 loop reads CASSQGRNIQYF. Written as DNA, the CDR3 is TGTGCCAGCAGCCAGGGACGCAACATTCAGTACTTC.

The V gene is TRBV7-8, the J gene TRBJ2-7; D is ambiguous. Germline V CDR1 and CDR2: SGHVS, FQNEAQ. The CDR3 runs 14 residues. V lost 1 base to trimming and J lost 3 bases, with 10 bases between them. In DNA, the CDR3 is TGTGCCAGCAGCTTAGGAGATCTTTACTACGAGCAGTACTTC. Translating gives CASSLGDLYYEQYF.

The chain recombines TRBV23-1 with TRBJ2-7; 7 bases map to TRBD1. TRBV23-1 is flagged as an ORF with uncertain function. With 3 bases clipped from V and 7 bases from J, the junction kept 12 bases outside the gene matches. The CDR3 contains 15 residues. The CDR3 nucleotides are TGCGCCAGCAGTCACCTCGTGGCTAGGGGGCAAGAGCAGTACTTC. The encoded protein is CASSHLVARGQEQYF.

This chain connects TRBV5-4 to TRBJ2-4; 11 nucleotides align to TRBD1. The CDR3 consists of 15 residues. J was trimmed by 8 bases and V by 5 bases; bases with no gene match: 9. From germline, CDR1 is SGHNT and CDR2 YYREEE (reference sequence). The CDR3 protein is CASSSPGQGVDIQYF. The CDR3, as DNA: TGTGCCAGCAGTTCTCCGGGACAGGGGGTGGACATTCAGTACTTC.

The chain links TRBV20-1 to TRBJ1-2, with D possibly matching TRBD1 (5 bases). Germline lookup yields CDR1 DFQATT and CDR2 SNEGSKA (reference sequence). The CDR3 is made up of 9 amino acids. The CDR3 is CRWDHGYTF. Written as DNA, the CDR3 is TGCAGGTGGGACCATGGCTACACCTTC.

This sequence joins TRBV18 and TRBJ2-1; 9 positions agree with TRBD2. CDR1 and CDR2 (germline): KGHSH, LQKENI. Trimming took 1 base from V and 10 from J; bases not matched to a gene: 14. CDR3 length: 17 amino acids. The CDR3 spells CASSPLRRVAGVHEQFF. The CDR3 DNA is TGTGCCAGCTCACCACTGAGGCGGGTAGCGGGAGTGCACGAGCAGTTCTTC.